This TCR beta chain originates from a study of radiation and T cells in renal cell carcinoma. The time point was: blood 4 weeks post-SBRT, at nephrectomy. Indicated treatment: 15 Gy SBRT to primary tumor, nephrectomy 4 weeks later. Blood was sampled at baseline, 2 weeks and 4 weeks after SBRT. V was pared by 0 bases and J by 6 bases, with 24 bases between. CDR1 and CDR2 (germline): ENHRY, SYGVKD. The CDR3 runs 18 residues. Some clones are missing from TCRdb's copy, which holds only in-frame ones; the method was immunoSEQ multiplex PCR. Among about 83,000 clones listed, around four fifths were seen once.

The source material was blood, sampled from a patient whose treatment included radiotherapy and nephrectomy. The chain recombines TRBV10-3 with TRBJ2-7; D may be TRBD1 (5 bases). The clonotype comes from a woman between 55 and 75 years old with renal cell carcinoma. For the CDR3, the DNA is TGTGCCATCAGTGAGTCGGTGTTAGACAGTACCTACCTCGCCGAGCAGTACTTC. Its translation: CAISESVLDSTYLAEQYF.